This TCR beta chain was identified in a study of blood T cell repertoires in COVID-19. Study overall: Specimens from acute and convalescent COVID-19 originated in the United States, Italy and Spain. T cells, B-cell-depleted T cells, or PBMCs supplied cDNA or gDNA.

Sequenced by immunoSEQ multiplex PCR; TCRdb stores in-frame clones only, minus some. This sample carries some 78,000 clones, roughly 87% of them seen once, and the ten largest clones take around 0.98%. The CDR3 runs 15 residues. Trimming pared 6 bases from V and 1 base from J, leaving 16 bases between. Germline-derived CDR1 and CDR2 are MNHEY and SVGAGI. This clone is a singleton in its sample. The rearrangement uses TRBV6-5 and TRBJ2-7; D perhaps matches TRBD1 (6 bases). Sequences were obtained from peripheral blood. The TCR was taken from a woman aged 45 to 65 in a cohort sampled during active COVID-19. The CDR3 is CASSLQGVGSYEQYF. CDR3 coding DNA: TGTGCCAGCAGCTTACAGGGAGTGGGGTCCTACGAGCAGTACTTC.